The source of this TCR beta chain is a study of T cell responses to AZD1222 COVID-19 vaccine. This clone was seen at least ten times. Antigen specificity is unknown. Study-level findings and limits: There were mostly white British donors and more females than males, and clonal diversity was possibly underestimated.

V was trimmed by 6 bases and J by 2 bases, leaving 10 bases between them. The length of the CDR3 is 13 residues. CDR1 is SNHLY and CDR2 is FYNNEI in the germline V gene. Sequencing was performed with immunoSEQ multiplex PCR; in TCRdb, only in-frame clones are kept and a portion is missing. Of about 130,000 clones in the sample, about 87% were seen once. The sample consisted of peripheral blood, taken on day 0 of AZD1222 vaccination. The receptor was derived from an adult in good health. V usage is TRBV2 and J usage is TRBJ2-5; D is ambiguous. This CDR3 is CASRGMGQETQYF. In DNA form, the CDR3 reads TGTGCCAGCAGGGGGATGGGGCAAGAGACCCAGTACTTC.